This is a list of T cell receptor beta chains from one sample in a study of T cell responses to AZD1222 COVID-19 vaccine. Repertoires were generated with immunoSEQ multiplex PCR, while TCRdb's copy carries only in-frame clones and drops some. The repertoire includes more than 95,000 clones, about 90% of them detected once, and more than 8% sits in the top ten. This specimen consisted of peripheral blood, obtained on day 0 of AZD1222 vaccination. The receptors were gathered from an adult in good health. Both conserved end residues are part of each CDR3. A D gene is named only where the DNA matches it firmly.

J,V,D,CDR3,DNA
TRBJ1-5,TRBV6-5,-,CASTLKLGQPQHF,TGTGCCAGCACCCTAAAGTTGGGTCAGCCCCAGCATTTT
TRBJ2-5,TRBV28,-,CASRRYRDSETQYF,TGTGCCAGCAGGCGATACAGGGATTCGGAGACCCAGTACTTC
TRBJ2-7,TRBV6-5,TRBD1,CASSYSQGAYEQYF,TGTGCCAGCAGTTACTCACAGGGGGCCTACGAGCAGTACTTC
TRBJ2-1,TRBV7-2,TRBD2,CASSLAGLADSILGHNEQFF,TGTGCCAGCAGCTTAGCCGGACTAGCGGACTCAATCCTAGGGCACAATGAGCAGTTCTTC
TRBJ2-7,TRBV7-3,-,CASSLNPGMGQYF,TGTGCCAGCAGCTTAAACCCCGGGATGGGGCAGTACTTC
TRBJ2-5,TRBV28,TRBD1,CASSFGTGVRETQYF,TGTGCCAGCAGTTTCGGGACAGGGGTTCGAGAGACCCAGTACTTC
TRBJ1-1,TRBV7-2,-,CASSLNAGRVAAFF,TGTGCCAGCAGCTTAAACGCAGGGAGGGTAGCGGCTTTCTTT
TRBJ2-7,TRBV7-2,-,CASSDQGGSYEQYF,TGTGCCAGCAGCGACCAGGGGGGCTCCTACGAGCAGTACTTC
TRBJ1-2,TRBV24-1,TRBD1,CATSDPTGARYGYTF,TGTGCCACCAGTGACCCAACAGGGGCCCGCTATGGCTACACCTTC
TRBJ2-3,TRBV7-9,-,CASSWGVMNTQYF,TGTGCCAGCAGCTGGGGTGTGATGAATACGCAGTATTTT
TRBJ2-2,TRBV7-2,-,CASSRHPGATGELFF,TGTGCCAGCAGCCGCCACCCAGGGGCCACCGGGGAGCTGTTTTTT
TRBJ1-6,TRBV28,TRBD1,CASSFYPGTGESLHF,TGTGCCAGCAGTTTTTATCCGGGGACAGGGGAATCCCTCCACTTT